What follows are 20 T cell receptor beta chains derived from one specimen sequenced in a study of identical twins. TCRdb reprocessed the 5' RACE reads via MiXCR and lists one record per CDR3 protein. The sample has 1,800,000 or so distinct CDR3 sequences; around 33% are singletons. Sequenced sample: cord blood. All receptors come from a newborn girl in good health.

In this sample, this clonotype turned up a few times. The gene calls are TRBV28 and TRBJ2-7, with D possibly being TRBD2 (6 bases). The length of the CDR3 is 15 residues. CDR1 and CDR2 from the germline V gene are MDHEN and SYDVKM. Trimming shortened V by 6 bases and J by 0 bases, and 15 bases separated the two germline ends. The CDR3 bases are TGTGCCAGCAGGGAAATTAGCGGCGCCTCCTACGAGCAGTACTTC. This gives the protein CASREISGASYEQYF. Full variable domain (remainder filled in from reference TRBV28 and TRBJ2-7): DVKVTQSSRYLVKRTGEKVFLECVQDMDHENMFWYRQDPGLGLRLIYFSYDVKMKEKGDIPEGYSVSREKKERFSLILESASTNQTSMYLCASREISGASYEQYFGPGTRLTVT.

This clonotype was found a few times. This rearrangement joins TRBV2 to TRBJ1-4; D might be TRBD1 (5 bases). CDR3 size: 14 residues. V shed 4 bases and J shed 6 bases, with 12 bases lying between them. Germline CDR1 reads SNHLY; CDR2 reads FYNNEI. The CDR3 loop is CASSAQGTDEKLFF. The CDR3 DNA is TGTGCCAGCAGTGCCCAGGGTACCGATGAAAAACTGTTTTTT.

At least ten counts were recorded for this clonotype. This may be a read error: a much more frequent sequence differs by one nucleotide. The rearrangement links TRBV20-1 to TRBJ1-2; D unclear. CDR3 length equals 10 residues. The ends were cut back, 2 bases at V and 4 bases at J, with 2 bases in the middle. The germline CDR1 and CDR2 sequences are DFQATT and SNEGSKA (reference sequence). Written as DNA, the CDR3 is TGCAGTGCTAGACCCTATGGCTACACCTTC. This translates into CSARPYGYTF.

CDR3 sequence: CNTNPGGRYEQFF. CDR3 coding DNA: TGCAACACCAACCCGGGGGGGCGGTACGAGCAGTTCTTC. The V call is TRBV20-1, the J call TRBJ2-1; TRBD2 matches at 8 bases. This CDR3 has 13 amino acids. CDR1 and CDR2 from the germline V gene are DFQATT and SNEGSKA (reference sequence).

V usage is TRBV24-1 and J usage is TRBJ2-4; perhaps TRBD1 as D (6 bases). Germline lookup yields CDR1 KGHDR and CDR2 SFDVKD. CDR3 length: 15 amino acids. With 4 bases removed from V and 4 bases from J, the gap between germline ends came to 13 bases. This CDR3 reads CATSDPRDMKNIQYF. CDR3 nucleotide sequence: TGTGCCACCAGTGACCCCCGGGACATGAAAAACATTCAGTACTTC.

A word on this clonotype: At one end the junction does not follow the germline gene, possibly because of a read error. The rearrangement uses TRBV5-8 and TRBJ1-4; D uncertain. Germline V gene lookup returns CDR1 SGHTS and CDR2 YDEGEE. This CDR3 region has 16 residues. CDR3 coding DNA: TGTGCCTGCAGCTTGGCCGTAACAGTACGGGGTGAAAAACTGTTTTTT. The encoded protein is CACSLAVTVRGEKLFF.

The chain joins TRBV3-1 to TRBJ2-4; D tentatively reads TRBD1 or TRBD2 (5 bases each). The last part of the DNA fits TRBJ2-7 better; the J call may be wrong. The germline V gene has CDR1 LGHDT and CDR2 YNNKEL (reference sequence). The CDR3 loop spans 14 amino acids. CDR3 residues: CASSQGRESYEQYF. DNA of the CDR3: TGTGCCAGCAGCCAAGGCAGGGAGTCCTACGAGCAGTACTTC.

This clonotype has at least ten counts. The CDR3 loop reads CSALSETQYF. CDR3 nucleotides: TGCAGCGCCCTCTCCGAGACCCAGTACTTC. This chain joins TRBV29-1 and TRBJ2-5; D call uncertain. V was trimmed by 7 bases and J by 5 bases, leaving 8 bases between them. The germline gives CDR1 SQVTM, CDR2 ANQGSEA. This CDR3 has 10 residues. Variable domain in full (rest from reference TRBV29-1 and TRBJ2-5): SAVISQKPSRDICQRGTSLTIQCQVDSQVTMMFWYRQQPGQSLTLIATANQGSEATYESGFVIDKFPISRPNLTFSTLTVSNMSPEDSSIYLCSALSETQYFGPGTRLLVL.

This clonotype was counted between two and nine times. The chain's CDR3 is CASSPPRGITEAFF. The CDR3 nucleotides are TGTGCCAGCAGTCCCCCCCGGGGCATTACTGAAGCTTTCTTT. V gene TRBV27 combines with J gene TRBJ1-1, with a tentative D call TRBD1 (5 bases). The length of the CDR3 is 14 residues. Per the germline V gene, CDR1 is MNHEY and CDR2 is SMNVEV (reference sequence). V was cut by 5 bases and J by 5 bases, with 15 bases left in between.

This clonotype was recorded at least ten times. The chain couples TRBV5-6 to TRBJ2-5; 8 bases match TRBD2. The length of the CDR3 is 18 residues. Germline lookup yields CDR1 SGHDT and CDR2 YYEEEE. V lost 3 bases to trimming and J lost 0 bases; unmatched junction nucleotides: 13. In nucleotides, the CDR3 is TGTGCCAGCAGCTCCTTTAAAGGTCCAGCGGGGGACCAAGAGACCCAGTACTTC. Its translation: CASSSFKGPAGDQETQYF.

For the CDR3, the DNA is TGTGCCAGCAGTGGAGCCCGGGAGCTGTTTTTT. Encoded protein: CASSGARELFF. The chain carries TRBV2 and TRBJ2-2; no clear D gene. Germline-derived CDR1 and CDR2 are SNHLY and FYNNEI. V was shortened by 4 bases and J by 9 bases, with 6 bases between the two germline ends. This CDR3 is 11 amino acids long.

V usage is TRBV7-2 and J usage is TRBJ2-7; possibly TRBD1 for D (5 bases). The germline CDR1 and CDR2 sequences are SGHTA and FQGNSA. The CDR3 has 15 amino acids. Trimming took off 1 base at V and 2 bases at J, with 12 bases between the two ends. The CDR3: CASSLGGGQAYEQYF. CDR3 in DNA: TGTGCCAGCAGCTTAGGGGGCGGCCAGGCCTACGAGCAGTACTTC. The variable domain in full, completed from reference TRBV7-2 and TRBJ2-7, reads GAGVSQSPSNKVTEKGKDVELRCDPISGHTALYWYRQSLGQGLEFLIYFQGNSAPDKSGLPSDRFSAERTGGSVSTLTIQRTQQEDSAVYLCASSLGGGQAYEQYFGPGTRLTVT.

The chain recombines TRBV7-9 with TRBJ1-1; D possibly corresponds to TRBD1 (5 bases). V lost 0 bases and J lost 4, with 12 bases in between. The CDR3 has 15 amino acids. Germline assignment: CDR1 SEHNR and CDR2 FQNEAQ (reference sequence). CDR3 sequence reads: CASSLARGMSTEAFF. As DNA, the CDR3 is TGTGCCAGCAGCTTAGCGCGGGGGATGAGCACTGAAGCTTTCTTT.

J is TRBJ2-1 and V is TRBV12-3 or TRBV12-4, with D unclear. This CDR3 comprises 12 residues. Trimming stripped 5 bases from V and 8 bases from J, with 10 bases between. Here the CDR3 reads CASSPSRDEQFF. The CDR3 nucleotides read TGTGCCAGCAGTCCATCACGGGATGAGCAGTTCTTC.

V gene TRBV20-1 combines with J gene TRBJ2-7, with 7 bases fitting TRBD1. In germline, CDR1 is DFQATT, CDR2 SNEGSKA (reference sequence). The CDR3 consists of 11 residues. The trim removed 5 bases at V and 3 bases at J, leaving 1 base unmatched. Written as DNA, the CDR3 is TGCAGTGCTCAGGGGGACTACGAGCAGTACTTC. Its translation is CSAQGDYEQYF.

Concerning this clonotype: At one end, the junction sequence differs from germline, possibly due to a read error. J is TRBJ2-7 and V is TRBV29-1; tentative D call: TRBD1 (6 bases). There are 13 residues in the CDR3. From germline, CDR1 is SQVTM and CDR2 ANQGSEA. The CDR3, as DNA: TGCGGCGTTGAGCGGACAGATACCTACGAGCAGTACTTC. This encodes CGVERTDTYEQYF.

In this sample, this clonotype turned up a few times. The chain has TRBV28 and TRBJ2-1, with D maybe TRBD1 (6 bases). Trimming shortened V by 6 bases and J by 6 bases, and 24 bases separated the two germline ends. Germline values: CDR1 MDHEN, CDR2 SYDVKM. The CDR3 contains 17 residues. CDR3 amino acids: CASSLGDTNPPPNEQFF. The CDR3 DNA follows: TGTGCCAGCAGCCTAGGGGACACCAACCCCCCTCCCAATGAGCAGTTCTTC.

This clonotype was counted between two and nine times. The gene calls are TRBV29-1 and TRBJ2-1; 7 bases fit TRBD1. V shed 3 bases, J shed 2 bases, and the junction held 4 bases outside the gene matches. CDR1 and CDR2 from the germline V gene are SQVTM and ANQGSEA. This CDR3 region has 14 residues. CDR3: CSVDHRGPYNEQFF. The CDR3 DNA reads TGCAGCGTTGACCACAGGGGTCCCTACAATGAGCAGTTCTTC.

The CDR3 loop is CSARDNLDRGEKLFF. CDR3 nucleotide sequence: TGCAGTGCTAGAGATAACTTGGACAGAGGGGAAAAACTGTTTTTT. The V call is TRBV20-1, the J call TRBJ1-4; maybe TRBD1 (6 bases). This CDR3 is built from 15 residues. Germline values: CDR1 DFQATT, CDR2 SNEGSKA (reference sequence). Trimming pared 0 bases from V and 8 bases from J, leaving 16 bases between.

This clonotype was seen many times. V and J are TRBV29-1 and TRBJ2-3, with 10 bases fitting TRBD2. The CDR3 extends over 17 amino acids. V lost 3 bases, J lost 3 bases, and 12 bases stayed unmatched. The germline gives CDR1 SQVTM, CDR2 ANQGSEA. The CDR3 DNA sequence: TGCAGCGTTGAGCCCCGCCCCTCTAGCGGGAGTACAGATACGCAGTATTTT. Protein sequence: CSVEPRPSSGSTDTQYF.